These 23 T cell receptor beta chains came from one sample sequenced in a study of shared clonotypes between healthy human individuals. Sequencing was performed with immunoSEQ multiplex PCR; in TCRdb, only in-frame clones are kept and a portion is missing. The sample yields some 740,000 clones, about 91% seen once. Cells designated naive CD8 were CD45RO-negative and were positively selected for CCR7, with terminally differentiated effector memory CD45RA+ cells excluded. The specimen sequenced was naive CD8+ T cells sorted from blood. Receptor source: a man aged 25 to 45 in good health.

The chain couples TRBV14 to TRBJ1-4, with unresolved D. Trimming took off 4 bases at V and 4 bases at J, with 13 bases between the two ends. The CDR3 is 15 amino acids. The V gene's germline CDR1 is SGHDN and CDR2 FVKESK. The CDR3 region is CASSLRPGVNEKLFF. The CDR3 DNA follows: TGTGCCAGCAGCCTCCGCCCTGGGGTTAATGAAAAACTGTTTTTT.

The chain employs TRBV11-2 and TRBJ2-1; D gene uncertain. The V and J ends lost 4 bases and 10 bases respectively, with 11 bases between them. The CDR3 sequence is 12 residues long. The germline V gene has CDR1 SGHAT and CDR2 FQNNGV. For the CDR3, the DNA is TGTGCCAGCAGCTCATGGCGCGGAGAGCAGTTCTTC. Residues: CASSSWRGEQFF. The whole variable domain, remainder taken from reference TRBV11-2 and TRBJ2-1, is EAGVAQSPRYKIIEKRQSVAFWCNPISGHATLYWYQQILGQGPKLLIQFQNNGVVDDSQLPKDRFSAERLKGVDSTLKIQPAKLEDSAVYLCASSSWRGEQFFGPGTRLTVL.

The CDR3 here is CASIDTTEAFF. The CDR3 DNA sequence: TGTGCCAGCATCGATACCACTGAAGCTTTCTTT. The chain carries TRBV7-6 and TRBJ1-1; D call uncertain. Germline CDR1 SGHVS, CDR2 FNYEAQ. This CDR3 is 11 amino acids long. The V end lost 7 bases, the J end lost 4 bases, and 7 bases lay between the germline ends.

The V call is TRBV29-1, the J call TRBJ2-7, with TRBD1 matching 8 bases. The CDR3 contains 14 residues. Germline loops: CDR1 SQVTM, CDR2 ANQGSEA. The junction had 7 bases not matched to a gene; V was cut back by 3 bases and J by 3 bases. CDR3 DNA sequence: TGCAGCGTTGAGCCCGGGACAGGTCACTACGAGCAGTACTTC. Its translation: CSVEPGTGHYEQYF.

The J gene is TRBJ1-2, the V gene TRBV4-1, with D uncertain. The CDR3 runs 16 residues. The germline V gene encodes CDR1 MGHRA and CDR2 YSYEKL. V shed 1 base and J shed 4 bases, with 16 bases lying between them. CDR3 loop: CASSQGAVSAGYGYTF. DNA for the CDR3: TGCGCCAGCAGCCAAGGGGCGGTATCAGCGGGCTATGGCTACACCTTC.

The genes are TRBV7-9 and TRBJ2-7; the D is unclear. The germline V gene encodes CDR1 SEHNR and CDR2 FQNEAQ (reference sequence). This CDR3 region has 14 residues. Trimming left V 4 bases short and J 4 bases short, with 14 bases between. CDR3 in amino acids: CASSSPSSRYEQYF. CDR3 nucleotide sequence: TGTGCCAGCAGCTCCCCCTCCTCACGGTACGAGCAGTACTTC. Combining the CDR3 with reference TRBV7-9 and TRBJ2-7 gives the whole variable domain DTGVSQNPRHKITKRGQNVTFRCDPISEHNRLYWYRQTLGQGPEFLTYFQNEAQLEKSRLLSDRFSAERPKGSFSTLEIQRTEQGDSAMYLCASSSPSSRYEQYFGPGTRLTVT.

Note on this clone: At one end, the junction sequence differs from germline, possibly due to a read error. The V and J genes are TRBV10-3 and TRBJ2-5; unclear D gene. CDR1 and CDR2 (germline): ENHRY, SYGVKD. The CDR3 has 12 residues. The CDR3 nucleotides read TGTGCCATCAGGGAGTCGGGAGAGACCCAGTACTTC. Encoded protein: CAIRESGETQYF.

The chain employs TRBV12-2 and TRBJ1-5. TRBV12-2 is shown as a pseudogene. The CDR3 spans 16 residues. CDR3 in amino acids: CASRLVLGVSNQPQHF. The CDR3, as DNA: TGTGCAAGTCGCTTAGTTTTGGGAGTTAGCAATCAGCCCCAGCATTTT.

J is TRBJ2-7 and V is TRBV2; TRBD1 matches 7 bases. The V and J ends lost 3 bases and 3 bases, in that order; junction bases with no gene match: 5. CDR3 length equals 14 residues. Germline V gene data show CDR1 as SNHLY and CDR2 as FYNNEI. The CDR3 sequence: CASSDGDSGYEQYF. CDR3 coding DNA: TGTGCCAGCAGTGATGGGGACAGCGGCTACGAGCAGTACTTC.

The chain joins TRBV6-5 to TRBJ2-3; TRBD2 agrees at 7 bases. The CDR3 consists of 14 residues. The V gene's germline CDR1 is MNHEY and CDR2 SVGAGI. V was clipped by 6 bases and J by 5 bases; unmatched bases: 8. In DNA form, the CDR3 reads TGTGCCAGCAGCTTGCGACTAGCCCAAGATACGCAGTATTTT. Translating it yields CASSLRLAQDTQYF.

This clone was observed once. In DNA, the CDR3 is TGCGCCAGCAGCTTGCCCCCGGGACAGGGCTACACCGGGGAGCTGTTTTTT. This codes for CASSLPPGQGYTGELFF. This chain links TRBV5-1 with TRBJ2-2, with 9 bases lining up with TRBD1. The CDR3 runs to 17 residues. V shed 1 base and J 3 bases; nucleotides not matched to a gene: 7. From germline, CDR1 is SGHRS and CDR2 YFSETQ.

This chain uses TRBV18 with TRBJ2-7; 11 bases map to TRBD1. The germline V gene encodes CDR1 KGHSH and CDR2 LQKENI. CDR3 length equals 15 residues. V lost 3 bases and J lost 8; bases outside the gene matches: 9. The DNA of the CDR3 is TGTGCCAGCTCACCGCGGGACAGGGGGTTATTGCAGCAGTACTTC. Amino acid sequence: CASSPRDRGLLQQYF.

The chain recombines TRBV9 with TRBJ2-6; 9 nucleotides agree with TRBD1. Losses at the gene ends were 2 bases for V and 4 bases for J; bases not matched to a gene: 7. The CDR3 length is 17 residues. The germline V gene has CDR1 SGDLS and CDR2 YYNGEE. The DNA of the CDR3 is TGTGCCAGCAGCGTTTCCGGGACAGGGACCGGGGCCAACGTCCTGACTTTC. It specifies CASSVSGTGTGANVLTF.

The chain combines TRBV19 with TRBJ1-2, with no clear D. Looked up from germline, CDR1 is LNHDA and CDR2 is SQIVND (reference sequence). The V end was cut by 5 bases, the J end by 0 bases, with 10 bases between. The CDR3 has 14 amino acids. The CDR3 DNA sequence: TGTGCCAGTAGTCCAGGCGGGTCTAACTATGGCTACACCTTC. This sequence encodes CASSPGGSNYGYTF.

This rearrangement joins TRBV30 to TRBJ2-3; D gene ambiguous. CDR3 size: 13 residues. Germline loops: CDR1 GTSNPN, CDR2 SVGIG (reference sequence). Trimming stripped 5 bases from V and 0 bases from J, with 9 bases between. The CDR3 spells CAWVWASTDTQYF. CDR3 coding DNA: TGTGCCTGGGTTTGGGCTAGCACAGATACGCAGTATTTT.

The V call is TRBV4-1, the J call TRBJ1-1; 12 bases agree with TRBD1. CDR1 and CDR2 (germline): MGHRA, YSYEKL. Trimming cost V 4 bases and J 2 bases; bases outside gene matches: 8. The CDR3 is 17 residues long. The CDR3 DNA sequence: TGCGCCAGCAGCCCTGTCCCGGGACAGGGGGCCAACACTGAAGCTTTCTTT. It is translated as CASSPVPGQGANTEAFF.

This chain connects TRBV27 to TRBJ1-1; D gene unclear. This CDR3 spans 14 amino acids. Germline V gene data show CDR1 as MNHEY and CDR2 as SMNVEV (reference sequence). V was clipped by 5 bases and J by 2 bases, with 12 bases between them. The DNA for the CDR3 is TGTGCCAGCAGTCCCGGGCAGGTTAACACTGAAGCTTTCTTT. It translates to CASSPGQVNTEAFF.

This chain joins TRBV10-1 and TRBJ2-7; D is ambiguous. V was clipped by 0 bases and J by 6 bases, with 9 bases between them. The germline gives CDR1 WNHNN, CDR2 SYGVQD (reference sequence). The CDR3 has 13 residues. The DNA for the CDR3 is TGCGCCAGCAGTGAGTCCTCTTCCGTCGAGCAGTACTTC. Its protein product is CASSESSSVEQYF.

The V and J genes are TRBV27 and TRBJ1-1; D unresolved. Trimming removed 2 bases at V and 7 bases at J, with 11 bases between. Germline assignment: CDR1 MNHEY and CDR2 SMNVEV (reference sequence). The CDR3 is made up of 13 amino acids. CDR3 nucleotides: TGTGCCAGCAGTTTAATTGAATCAGGTGAAGCTTTCTTT. Translation: CASSLIESGEAFF.

The V gene is TRBV29-1, the J gene TRBJ2-1, with D uncertain. Trimming removed 4 bases at V and 0 bases at J, with 13 bases between. This CDR3 contains 15 residues. Germline-derived CDR1 and CDR2 are SQVTM and ANQGSEA. CDR3 residues: CSVAQPPSSYNEQFF. The CDR3 bases are TGCAGCGTTGCCCAACCCCCGAGCTCCTACAATGAGCAGTTCTTC.

This clone is a singleton in its sample. This chain links TRBV5-5 with TRBJ2-7, with a possible D match to TRBD1 (7 bases). The CDR3 runs to 15 residues. Trimming took off 3 bases at V and 6 bases at J, with 19 bases between the two ends. Germline assignment: CDR1 SGHKS and CDR2 YYEKEE (reference sequence). CDR3 DNA: TGTGCCAGCAGCTGGGGGGACAGAACGATTAGCGAGCAGTACTTC. It encodes CASSWGDRTISEQYF. Using reference TRBV5-5 and TRBJ2-7 for the parts outside the CDR3, the full variable domain is DAGVTQSPTHLIKTRGQQVTLRCSPISGHKSVSWYQQVLGQGPQFIFQYYEKEERGRGNFPDRFSARQFPNYSSELNVNALLLGDSALYLCASSWGDRTISEQYFGPGTRLTVT.

V usage is TRBV6-6 and J usage is TRBJ2-7, with D possibly called TRBD1 or TRBD2 (6 bases each). V lost 5 bases to trimming and J lost 6 bases, with 17 bases between them. CDR3 length equals 14 residues. Germline CDR1 MNHNY, CDR2 SVGAGI (reference sequence). CDR3 residues: CASSPGTGAGEQYF. CDR3 DNA sequence: TGTGCCAGCAGTCCGGGGACGGGGGCGGGCGAGCAGTACTTC.

This chain links TRBV5-4 with TRBJ1-1; weak D call: TRBD1 (5 bases). The CDR3 totals 15 residues. V lost 1 base and J lost 3, with 13 bases in between. Per the germline V gene, CDR1 is SGHNT and CDR2 is YYREEE (reference sequence). The CDR3 sequence: CASSLSVGTYTEAFF. The CDR3 bases are TGTGCCAGCAGCTTGAGTGTTGGGACTTACACTGAAGCTTTCTTT.